Each of the 13 T cell receptor beta chains below was sequenced from the same sample in a study of cytomegalovirus exposure and HLA in healthy donors. Primers for the PCR totalled 60 Vbeta and 13 Jbeta. Profiling relied on immunoSEQ multiplex PCR, and the TCRdb table lists in-frame clones only, not all of them. The table has more than 150,000 clones, around three quarters seen once. Specimen: PBMCs. Receptors originate from a woman aged 25 to 39 in good health and CMV-seropositive.

V usage is TRBV6-1 and J usage is TRBJ1-5; D remains unclear. This CDR3 comprises 13 residues. The germline V and J ends were trimmed by 10 bases and 2 bases, with 12 bases remaining between them. Germline V gives CDR1 MNHNS, CDR2 SASEGT. The CDR3 here is CATRLEGNQPQHF. DNA for the CDR3: TGTGCCACCCGCCTAGAAGGCAATCAGCCCCAGCATTTT.

J is TRBJ1-4 and V is TRBV7-2, with D possibly TRBD1 on 5 matching bases. The CDR3 sequence is 16 residues long. Germline CDR1 and CDR2: SGHTA and FQGNSA. Trimming stripped 6 bases from V and 0 bases from J, with 14 bases between. This CDR3 is CASRVGGLATNEKLFF. DNA of the CDR3: TGTGCCAGCAGGGTGGGGGGGTTAGCAACTAATGAAAAACTGTTTTTT.

The chain recombines TRBV19 with TRBJ2-3; TRBD1 might be the D (5 bases). This CDR3 region has 14 residues. The V and J ends lost 4 bases and 1 base respectively, with 9 bases between them. Germline V gene lookup returns CDR1 LNHDA and CDR2 SQIVND (reference sequence). The CDR3 sequence is CASSTQGRTDTQYF. Written as DNA, the CDR3 is TGTGCCAGTAGTACCCAGGGTCGCACAGATACGCAGTATTTT.

The V gene is TRBV6-5, the J gene TRBJ2-7; 7 bases fit TRBD2. This CDR3 comprises 14 residues. Looked up from germline, CDR1 is MNHEY and CDR2 is SVGAGI. The ends lost 9 bases at V and 7 bases at J; junction bases unmatched: 15. Here the CDR3 reads CASSAMGGGNEQYF. Here the CDR3 DNA reads TGTGCCAGTTCCGCCATGGGGGGGGGTAATGAGCAGTACTTC.

The chain is built from TRBV9 and TRBJ2-7; TRBD1 matches 7 bases. V was clipped by 0 bases and J by 6 bases; unmatched bases: 6. This CDR3 is built from 14 residues. Germline CDR1 SGDLS, CDR2 YYNGEE. The CDR3 DNA is TGTGCCAGCAGCGTAGCGGAGACAGGGAGCGAGCAGTACTTC. It specifies CASSVAETGSEQYF.

The rearrangement uses TRBV28 and TRBJ1-5; TRBD1 aligns across 7 bases. Trimming cost V 3 bases and J 2 bases; bases outside gene matches: 13. This CDR3 region has 18 residues. The germline CDR1 and CDR2 sequences are MDHEN and SYDVKM. The CDR3 loop is CASSFYPQGVAGNQPQHF. The CDR3 DNA is TGTGCCAGCAGTTTTTACCCCCAGGGGGTCGCCGGCAATCAGCCCCAGCATTTT.

This chain links TRBV29-1 with TRBJ1-1, with 8 nucleotides matching TRBD1. Germline V gives CDR1 SQVTM, CDR2 ANQGSEA. The trim removed 5 bases at V and 0 bases at J, leaving 11 bases unmatched. The CDR3 runs to 16 residues. Here the CDR3 DNA reads TGCAGCGTTACCGGACAGGGCGGGACTTTGAACACTGAAGCTTTCTTT. Protein sequence: CSVTGQGGTLNTEAFF.

The chain combines TRBV11-3 with TRBJ2-5; the D gene is possibly TRBD2 (5 bases). The germline V gene has CDR1 SGHNT and CDR2 YENEEA. Trimming removed 7 bases at V and 4 bases at J, with 13 bases between. The CDR3 sequence is 13 residues long. The CDR3 loop reads CASKRAVRETQYF. The CDR3 DNA reads TGTGCCAGCAAGAGGGCTGTCCGAGAGACCCAGTACTTC. Full variable domain (remainder filled in from reference TRBV11-3 and TRBJ2-5): EAGVVQSPRYKIIEKKQPVAFWCNPISGHNTLYWYLQNLGQGPELLIRYENEEAVDDSQLPKDRFSAERLKGVDSTLKIQPAELGDSAVYLCASKRAVRETQYFGPGTRLLVL.

This clone came up once. The V gene is TRBV28, the J gene TRBJ2-5, with 9 bases identical to TRBD1. The DNA end lines up better with TRBJ2-7; the J call may be wrong. The V gene's germline CDR1 is MDHEN and CDR2 SYDVKM. The CDR3 spans 18 residues. The CDR3 DNA follows: TGTGCCAGCAGTTTAAATGAGGACAGGGGTAAGGTAACCTACGAGCAGTACTTC. It encodes CASSLNEDRGKVTYEQYF.

The V and J genes are TRBV5-6 and TRBJ1-1; D ambiguous. Germline CDR1 SGHDT, CDR2 YYEEEE. This CDR3 has 14 amino acids. The ends were cut back, 2 bases at V and 5 bases at J, with 13 bases in the middle. The CDR3: CASSLLRGGTEAFF. The CDR3 DNA reads as TGTGCCAGCAGCTTATTGAGAGGTGGGACTGAAGCTTTCTTT. The whole variable domain, filled in from reference TRBV5-6 and TRBJ1-1, reads DAGVTQSPTHLIKTRGQQVTLRCSPKSGHDTVSWYQQALGQGPQFIFQYYEEEERQRGNFPDRFSGHQFPNYSSELNVNALLLGDSALYLCASSLLRGGTEAFFGQGTRLTVV.

The chain has TRBV2 and TRBJ2-1, with 7 positions matching TRBD2. Germline V gene sequence: CDR1 SNHLY, CDR2 FYNNEI. CDR3 length equals 15 residues. The junction had 4 bases not matched to a gene; V was cut back by 4 bases and J by 1 base. The CDR3 sequence: CASSGPGGSYNEQFF. The CDR3, as DNA: TGTGCCAGCAGTGGTCCGGGGGGTTCCTACAATGAGCAGTTCTTC.

The rearrangement uses TRBV10-2 and TRBJ1-1, with TRBD1 identical over 10 bases. Germline V gene data show CDR1 as WSHSY and CDR2 as SAAADI. There are 16 residues in the CDR3. V shed 0 bases and J 6 bases; nucleotides not matched to a gene: 7. CDR3 sequence: CASSESGTGAIPEAFF. In DNA, the CDR3 is TGCGCCAGCAGTGAGTCGGGGACAGGGGCGATCCCTGAAGCTTTCTTT.

The gene calls are TRBV7-2 and TRBJ1-5; possibly TRBD1 for D (5 bases). V was trimmed by 5 bases and J by 6 bases, leaving 14 bases between them. CDR1 is SGHTA, CDR2 FQGNSA, per germline. The length of the CDR3 is 14 residues. The CDR3 bases are TGTGCCAGCAGCCTGGACACGTCTCTTCAGCCCCAGCATTTT. It is translated as CASSLDTSLQPQHF.